These 6 T cell receptor beta chains came from one sample sequenced in a study of T cells after yellow fever vaccination. TCRdb re-analysed the 5' RACE reads in MiXCR, keeping a single row per CDR3 protein. The table records hundreds of thousands of distinct CDR3 sequences, about 12% of them present only once. Here the sequenced sample was CD4+ T cells sorted from PBMCs, taken 15 days after the yellow fever booster vaccination. The receptors were gathered from a man aged 18 to 30 who received the YFV17D yellow fever vaccine.

The chain links TRBV7-8 to TRBJ1-5; a possible D gene is TRBD1 (5 bases). The length of the CDR3 is 15 residues. The germline gives CDR1 SGHVS, CDR2 FQNEAQ. Trimming cost V 4 bases and J 5 bases, with 15 bases left between them. The CDR3 bases are TGTGCCAGCAGCTCCGGGACCTACTCCTATCAGCCCCAGCATTTT. Protein: CASSSGTYSYQPQHF.

This clonotype has just a few counts. This chain uses TRBV6-2 or TRBV6-3 with TRBJ1-5; 7 bases are a match to TRBD1. V dropped 5 bases and J dropped 9; count of bases not matched to a gene: 7. The CDR3 is 13 amino acids. Germline V CDR1 and CDR2: MNHEY, SVGEGT. The CDR3 protein is CASSRQGLGPQHF. CDR3 nucleotides: TGTGCCAGCAGTCGACAGGGCCTCGGGCCCCAGCATTTT.

This clonotype was found a few times. J is TRBJ2-5 and V is TRBV5-1; D may correspond to TRBD1 or TRBD2 (5 bases each). The germline V and J ends were trimmed by 5 bases and 2 bases, with 10 bases remaining between them. Germline loops: CDR1 SGHRS, CDR2 YFSETQ. The CDR3 is 13 amino acids. DNA for the CDR3: TGCGCCAGCAGAAGGGACGGACAAGAGACCCAGTACTTC. Amino acids: CASRRDGQETQYF.

Ten or more counts support this clonotype. V usage is TRBV7-8 and J usage is TRBJ1-6, with D hard to call. V was shortened by 6 bases and J by 8 bases, with 17 bases between the two germline ends. CDR3 length: 15 amino acids. CDR1 is SGHVS, CDR2 FQNEAQ, per germline. CDR3 in DNA: TGTGCCAGCAGAGTAGGGAACCCTTTGGATTCACCCCTCCACTTT. This gives the protein CASRVGNPLDSPLHF.

In its sample, this clonotype was seen a few times. The CDR3 region has the DNA TGCAGTGCCACCCACCCGGGACAGGGAGATGAAAAACTGTTTTTT. It translates to CSATHPGQGDEKLFF. This chain joins TRBV20-1 and TRBJ1-4; TRBD1 matches at 9 bases. Germline trimming cut 6 bases from V and 6 bases from J; bases unmatched to any gene: 11. From germline, CDR1 is DFQATT and CDR2 SNEGSKA (reference sequence). This CDR3 is built from 15 residues.

The V gene is TRBV7-2, the J gene TRBJ2-5, with TRBD2 matching 7 bases. Germline CDR1 SGHTA, CDR2 FQGNSA. The CDR3 has 16 residues. The trim removed 5 bases at V and 4 bases at J, leaving 13 bases unmatched. The CDR3 nucleotides read TGTGCCAGCAGCCCCGCCGACCGGGGGGTTGTAGAGACCCAGTACTTC. Residues: CASSPADRGVVETQYF.